Below are 9 T cell receptor beta chains sequenced from a single sample in a study of blood T cell repertoires in COVID-19. The method was immunoSEQ multiplex PCR; TCRdb's version includes in-frame clones alone and lacks a portion of them. In the table there are approximately 5,900 clones, about 90% of which are singletons. The sample consisted of peripheral blood. The receptors come from a human donor in a cohort sampled during active COVID-19.

This chain joins TRBV28 and TRBJ1-5, with 8 bases lining up with TRBD1. V trimming: 6 bases; J trimming: 6 bases; junction bases outside the gene matches: 13. The CDR3 has 16 amino acids. CDR1 MDHEN and CDR2 SYDVKM come from the germline V gene. Here the CDR3 DNA reads TGTGCCAGCAGCCCGACGGGGCAGGGGGCAGGTCAGCCCCAGCATTTT. It translates to CASSPTGQGAGQPQHF.

Here the CDR3 DNA reads TGTGCCAGCAGCCCAACATCATCACAAGCGGGAGGCTACGAGCAGTACTTC. This sequence encodes CASSPTSSQAGGYEQYF. The chain is built from TRBV7-9 and TRBJ2-7; 9 bases are shared with TRBD2. CDR1 is SEHNR and CDR2 is FQNEAQ in the germline V gene (reference sequence). V shed 5 bases, J shed 3 bases, and the junction held 14 bases outside the gene matches. The CDR3 contains 17 residues.

The genes are TRBV7-9 and TRBJ1-2, with a tentative D call TRBD1 (5 bases). V was pared by 5 bases and J by 5 bases, with 15 bases between. Germline lookup yields CDR1 SEHNR and CDR2 FQNEAQ (reference sequence). The CDR3 extends over 14 amino acids. In nucleotides, the CDR3 is TGTGCCAGCAGCCCCCCCGTCGACAGTTATGGCTACACCTTC. Its protein product is CASSPPVDSYGYTF.

The chain employs TRBV18 and TRBJ2-2; 7 bases are shared with TRBD1. CDR1 KGHSH and CDR2 LQKENI come from the germline V gene. This CDR3 has 17 residues. V lost 4 bases, J lost 1 base, and 9 bases stayed unmatched. CDR3 loop: CASSRDLTGVNTGELFF. Written as DNA, the CDR3 is TGTGCCAGCTCACGTGACCTTACAGGGGTGAACACCGGGGAGCTGTTTTTT.

The chain combines TRBV5-1 with TRBJ2-1; 7 positions match TRBD2. V shed 0 bases and J 6 bases; nucleotides not matched to a gene: 0. CDR1 is SGHRS, CDR2 YFSETQ, per germline. This CDR3 contains 13 residues. CDR3 coding DNA: TGCGCCAGCAGCTTGGGGACTAGCAATGAGCAGTTCTTC. Its protein product is CASSLGTSNEQFF.

This sequence joins TRBV3-1 (or the pseudogene TRBV3-2) and TRBJ2-5; TRBD2 is a possible D gene (6 bases). Looked up from germline, CDR1 is LGHDT and CDR2 is YNNKEL (reference sequence). Deletions cut 8 bases from V and 5 bases from J, with 18 bases between. This CDR3 contains 14 residues. This CDR3 is CASEFHGGRETQYF. For the CDR3, the DNA is TGTGCCAGCGAATTCCACGGGGGTAGGGAGACCCAGTACTTC.

The rearrangement links TRBV6-5 to TRBJ2-5; D is perhaps TRBD2 (6 bases). The CDR3 contains 16 residues. Germline-derived CDR1 and CDR2 are MNHEY and SVGAGI. Trimming cost V 2 bases and J 4 bases, with 17 bases left between them. The CDR3 region is CASSYGWREGTETQYF. The DNA for the CDR3 is TGTGCCAGCAGTTACGGCTGGAGGGAAGGAACAGAGACCCAGTACTTC.

This chain links TRBV28 with TRBJ1-6, with 8 bases that match TRBD1. Germline assignment: CDR1 MDHEN and CDR2 SYDVKM. This CDR3 comprises 14 residues. V lost 7 bases, J lost 5 bases, and 4 bases stayed unmatched. This CDR3 reads CASKRQGNNSPLHF. CDR3 nucleotide sequence: TGTGCCAGCAAACGACAGGGGAATAATTCACCCCTCCACTTT.

This chain links TRBV2 with TRBJ2-7; 7 nucleotides agree with TRBD1. The CDR3 consists of 14 residues. The germline gives CDR1 SNHLY, CDR2 FYNNEI. Trimming at V came to 6 bases and at J to 2 bases, leaving 7 bases not matched to a gene. The CDR3 loop reads CASRMDRTAYEQYF. The DNA for the CDR3 is TGTGCCAGCAGGATGGACAGGACAGCCTACGAGCAGTACTTC.